Here is one T cell receptor (beta chain) with its context. These data are taken from a study of blood T cell repertoires in COVID-19. Whole-study context: Some COVID-19 samples were acute and others convalescent; all came from the United States, Italy and Spain. PBMCs, B-cell-depleted T cells, or T cells were the source of the cDNA or gDNA that made up the material.

In the study's own analysis: Reference gene primer amplification in the assay estimated nucleated cell counts. The data were produced by immunoSEQ multiplex PCR, yet TCRdb's version contains in-frame clones alone and is incomplete. From that table come the V and J calls and clone size; the DNA was used to work out D and trimming. The table records just under 60,000 clones, around 73% of them present only once. Unmatched junction bases numbered 7, after V lost 5 bases and J lost 5 bases. Germline V gene lookup returns CDR1 SGHNT and CDR2 YENEEA. CDR3 length equals 14 residues. The receptor's source is an elderly man with acute or convalescent COVID-19. Sequences were obtained from peripheral blood. The gene calls are TRBV11-3 and TRBJ2-7; 9 nucleotides match TRBD1. CDR3 loop: CASSRGTGYDEQYF. The CDR3 DNA is TGTGCCAGCAGCCGCGGGACAGGGTATGACGAGCAGTACTTC.